This entry features one T cell receptor (beta chain) sequence. The antigen remains unidentified. This sample was included in a study of CD8 T cells in Susac syndrome. Study-wide context: At the time of blood draw, patients with Susac syndrome were therapy-naive, receiving corticosteroids, or receiving intravenous immunoglobulin alone.

Random hexamers primed reverse transcription of about 0.5 to 1 ug RNA. TCRdb ran MiXCR on the immunoSEQ multiplex PCR reads and lists one entry per CDR3 protein. The sample includes tens of thousands of distinct CDR3 sequences, approximately 93% of them seen just once. V lost 5 bases and J lost 0, with 16 bases in between. Per the germline V gene, CDR1 is SEHNR and CDR2 is FQNEAQ (reference sequence). The CDR3 extends over 16 amino acids. Study-level results: Susac-specific public clones were found in total CD8+ and CD8+ TEMRA repertoires, numbering under 20 and five, respectively.

Source material: CD8+ T cells from PBMCs. The chain has TRBV7-9 and TRBJ1-2; D might be TRBD1 (5 bases). The sequence came from a human donor with Susac syndrome. CDR3 protein: CASSHLAGPANYGYTF. The CDR3 DNA sequence: TGTGCCAGCAGCCACCTTGCGGGACCAGCTAACTATGGCTACACCTTC.